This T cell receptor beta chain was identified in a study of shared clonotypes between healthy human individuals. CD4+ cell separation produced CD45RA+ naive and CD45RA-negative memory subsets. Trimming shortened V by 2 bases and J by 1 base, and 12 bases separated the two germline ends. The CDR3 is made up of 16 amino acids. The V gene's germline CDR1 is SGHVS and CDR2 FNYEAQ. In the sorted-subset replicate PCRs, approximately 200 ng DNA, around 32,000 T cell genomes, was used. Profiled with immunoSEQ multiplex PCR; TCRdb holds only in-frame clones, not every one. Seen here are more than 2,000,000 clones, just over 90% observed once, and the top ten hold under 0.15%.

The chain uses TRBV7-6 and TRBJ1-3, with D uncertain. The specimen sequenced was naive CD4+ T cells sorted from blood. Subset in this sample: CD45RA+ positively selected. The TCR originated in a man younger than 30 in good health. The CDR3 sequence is CASSLYDGVSGNTIYF. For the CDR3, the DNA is TGTGCCAGCAGCTTATATGATGGGGTTTCTGGAAACACCATATATTTT. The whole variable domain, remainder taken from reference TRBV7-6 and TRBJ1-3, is GAGVSQSPRYKVTKRGQDVALRCDPISGHVSLYWYRQALGQGPEFLTYFNYEAQQDKSGLPNDRFSAERPEGSISTLTIQRTEQRDSAMYRCASSLYDGVSGNTIYFGEGSWLTVV.